The 2 T cell receptor beta chains in this list originate from one sample, sequenced in a study of CD8+CD57+ T cells in acquired aplastic anemia. Researchers used genomic DNA as the template to profile TCR beta VDJ and CDR3. TCRdb fed the reads into MiXCR, producing one record per CDR3 protein. The sample consists of about 190,000 distinct CDR3 sequences, approximately 49% of them appearing once. The sample comprised sorted CD4+, CD8+, or CD8+CD57+ T cells (not recorded which) from PBMCs. The receptors were sampled from a human donor in good health, serving as a control.

The chain links TRBV6-1 to TRBJ2-3; D assignment may be TRBD1 or TRBD2 (5 bases each). Per the germline V gene, CDR1 is MNHNS and CDR2 is SASEGT. This CDR3 has 15 amino acids. Trimming took 8 bases from V and 0 from J, leaving 15 bases between them. DNA for the CDR3: TGTGCCAGCCGGCAGGGACCAAGAAGCACAGATACGCAGTATTTT. It is translated as CASRQGPRSTDTQYF.

This clonotype was observed many times. The rearrangement joins TRBV6-4 to TRBJ1-5, with D tentatively TRBD1 (5 bases). CDR1 and CDR2 from the germline V gene are MRHNA and SNTAGT. The CDR3 totals 13 residues. Between the trimmed V and J ends, which lost 6 bases and 4 bases, there was a span of 10 bases. CDR3 sequence reads: CASSREPNQPQHF. In DNA, the CDR3 is TGTGCCAGCAGCAGGGAACCTAATCAGCCCCAGCATTTT.